The 10 T cell receptor beta chains below were found in one sample sequenced in a study of CD8 T cells in ankylosing spondylitis. TCRdb ran MiXCR on the 5' RACE reads and lists one entry per CDR3 protein. Here the sample spans 150,000 to 200,000 distinct CDR3 sequences, around 16% being singletons. Sequenced sample: blood, either unsorted or a sorted T cell fraction (not recorded which). The receptors stem from a male donor with ankylosing spondylitis or in good health (not recorded which).

With respect to this clonotype: One junction end does not reproduce the germline sequence, and a read error may be involved. V and J are TRBV18 and TRBJ2-1; TRBD2 aligns across 8 bases. The CDR3 extends over 17 amino acids. CDR1 is KGHSH, CDR2 LQKENI, per germline. The CDR3 DNA follows: TGTGCCAGCTCACCACCCCTAGCGGGCCTCACCTACGATGAGCAGTTCTTC. It yields the protein CASSPPLAGLTYDEQFF.

This clonotype was counted ten times or more. This chain joins TRBV12-3 or TRBV12-4 and TRBJ2-3; D is unresolved. Trimming left V 6 bases short and J 1 base short, with 8 bases between. CDR3 size: 13 residues. CDR3 nucleotides: TGTGCCAGCAGCTCCCCTGGCACAGATACGCAGTATTTT. It codes for CASSSPGTDTQYF.

This clonotype was picked up many times. V gene TRBV20-1 combines with J gene TRBJ2-5, with D hard to call. CDR1 and CDR2 from the germline V gene are DFQATT and SNEGSKA (reference sequence). The CDR3 runs to 11 residues. V lost 5 bases, J lost 4 bases, and 8 bases lay in between. This CDR3 reads CSAPHGETQYF. CDR3 in DNA: TGCAGTGCTCCACACGGAGAGACCCAGTACTTC.

The table lists this clonotype with many counts. The rearrangement uses TRBV18 and TRBJ2-3; TRBD2 is a possible D gene (6 bases). From germline, CDR1 is KGHSH and CDR2 LQKENI. The CDR3 runs to 16 residues. Trimming pared 3 bases from V and 3 bases from J, leaving 16 bases between. This chain's CDR3 is CASSPPGTGATDTQYF. Written as DNA, the CDR3 is TGTGCCAGCTCACCCCCGGGCACGGGAGCGACAGATACGCAGTATTTT.

As to this clonotype: A clone one base away is much larger, so this may be a read error. The rearrangement joins TRBV2 to TRBJ2-2; D might be TRBD1 or TRBD2, each matching 5 bases. Germline V gene lookup returns CDR1 SNHLY and CDR2 FYNNEI. The CDR3 contains 16 residues. Here the CDR3 DNA reads TGTGCCCGCAGTGAGGGTCGGCAGGGATGGACCGGGGAGCTGTTTTTT. This gives the protein CARSEGRQGWTGELFF.

Only a few counts were recorded for this clonotype. The gene calls are TRBV25-1 and TRBJ1-6, with 9 bases lining up with TRBD1. V was pared by 2 bases and J by 7 bases, with 3 bases of the junction left unmatched. The CDR3 runs 15 residues. Looked up from germline, CDR1 is MGHDK and CDR2 is SYGVNS. CDR3 region: CASSEQQGANSPLHF. In nucleotides, the CDR3 is TGTGCCAGCAGTGAACAACAGGGGGCAAATTCACCCCTCCACTTT.

This clonotype was seen many times. The chain recombines TRBV5-6 with TRBJ2-7; D perhaps matches TRBD2 (5 bases). CDR1 SGHDT and CDR2 YYEEEE come from the germline V gene. There are 13 residues in the CDR3. Trimming took 4 bases from V and 0 from J, leaving 8 bases between them. The DNA of the CDR3 is TGTGCCAGCAGCCCTGACTACTCCTACGAGCAGTACTTC. Translating gives CASSPDYSYEQYF.

The V gene is TRBV7-9, the J gene TRBJ2-7; 9 bases line up with TRBD1. Germline assignment: CDR1 SEHNR and CDR2 FQNEAQ (reference sequence). The junction had 7 bases not matched to a gene; V was cut back by 1 base and J by 6 bases. The CDR3 runs to 15 residues. DNA for the CDR3: TGTGCCAGCAGCTTAGGCGGGACAGGGATAGGCGAGCAGTACTTC. Protein product: CASSLGGTGIGEQYF.

This clonotype appeared a few times. The chain is built from TRBV2 and TRBJ2-5; 7 bases match TRBD2. The junction had 3 bases not matched to a gene; V was cut back by 4 bases and J by 1 base. The CDR3 has 14 residues. Germline V lookup: CDR1 SNHLY, CDR2 FYNNEI. DNA of the CDR3: TGTGCCAGCAGTGCTAGCGGATTCCAAGAGACCCAGTACTTC. It encodes CASSASGFQETQYF.

The chain combines TRBV28 with TRBJ1-5, with D hard to call. Germline loops: CDR1 MDHEN, CDR2 SYDVKM. Trimming left V 6 bases short and J 10 bases short, with 10 bases between. This CDR3 is 11 amino acids long. CDR3 in amino acids: CASSPLGPQHF. Written as DNA, the CDR3 is TGTGCCAGCAGCCCCTTGGGACCCCAGCATTTT.